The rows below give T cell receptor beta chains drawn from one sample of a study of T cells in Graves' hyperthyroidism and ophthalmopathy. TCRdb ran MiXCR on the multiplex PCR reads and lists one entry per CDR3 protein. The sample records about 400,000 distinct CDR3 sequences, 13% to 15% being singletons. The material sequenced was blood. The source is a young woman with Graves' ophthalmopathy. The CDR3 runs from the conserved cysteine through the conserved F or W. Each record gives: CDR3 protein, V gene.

CDR3: CARRDGDRVAYEQYF
V: TRBV10-1

CDR3: CASSVRGIETQYF
V: TRBV7-7

CDR3: CASSVTTGRGEQYF
V: TRBV5-1

CDR3: CASSLYGQFSYEQYF
V: TRBV7-2

CDR3: CASGQEGGGNTEAFF
V: TRBV6-1

CDR3: CASSPGLAGGSNTGELFF
V: TRBV5-4

CDR3: CASSRQGTLNYGYTF
V: TRBV7-2

CDR3: CASSSYRGRETQYF
V: TRBV11-2

CDR3: CASSPGGGFYNEQFF
V: TRBV9

CDR3: CASSIFLAGELFF
V: TRBV7-9

CDR3: CASSSASGGADTQYF
V: TRBV12-3/TRBV12-4

CDR3: CASSFLRDSPLHF
V: TRBV27